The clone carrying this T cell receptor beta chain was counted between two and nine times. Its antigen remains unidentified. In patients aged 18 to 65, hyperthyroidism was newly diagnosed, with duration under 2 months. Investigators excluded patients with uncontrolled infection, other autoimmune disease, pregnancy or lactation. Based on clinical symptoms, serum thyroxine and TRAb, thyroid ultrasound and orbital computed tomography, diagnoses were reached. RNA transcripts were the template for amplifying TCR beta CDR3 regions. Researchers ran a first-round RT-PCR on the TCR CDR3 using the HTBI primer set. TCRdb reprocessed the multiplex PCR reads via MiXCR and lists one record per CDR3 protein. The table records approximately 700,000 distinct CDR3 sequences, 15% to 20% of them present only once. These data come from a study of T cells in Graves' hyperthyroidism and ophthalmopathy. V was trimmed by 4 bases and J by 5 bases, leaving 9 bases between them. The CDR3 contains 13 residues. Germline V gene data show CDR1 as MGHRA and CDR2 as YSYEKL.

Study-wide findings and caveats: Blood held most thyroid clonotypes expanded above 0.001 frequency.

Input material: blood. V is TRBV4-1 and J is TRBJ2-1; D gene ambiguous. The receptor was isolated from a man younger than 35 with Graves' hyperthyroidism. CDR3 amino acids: CASSPRPDNEQFF. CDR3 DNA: TGCGCCAGCAGCCCGCGGCCGGACAATGAGCAGTTCTTC.